The entry below describes one T cell receptor (beta chain). Its cognate antigen is unknown. This entry comes from a study of cytomegalovirus exposure and HLA in healthy donors. The overall study: Researchers found that around 80% of about 400 genotyped donors fell within the Caucasian-associated ancestry cluster. Study-level findings and limits: Later analysis reportedly placed an Asian-associated ancestry cluster below the roughly 680-donor mean in N-insertions. TRBV6-2, TRBV6-3 and other indistinguishable V segments were excluded. High specificity and sensitivity for cytomegalovirus status were reported for the classifier.

This CDR3 is built from 14 residues. PCR primers comprised 60 Vbeta and 13 Jbeta primers. Method: immunoSEQ multiplex PCR; TCRdb's copy keeps in-frame clones and lacks some. The profile shows more than 70,000 clones, more than 60% of them singletons. The chain combines TRBV12-2 with TRBJ1-1; TRBD1, the table's D call, was not compared with the DNA. TRBV12-2 corresponds to a pseudogene. The TCR originated in a man aged 45 to 65 in good health and CMV-seropositive. Sequenced material: PBMCs. The CDR3, as DNA: TGTGCAAGTCGCTTAGTCAGTTTCAACACTGAAGCTTTCTTT. The encoded protein is CASRLVSFNTEAFF.